The TCR beta chain described here comes from a study of T cell changes during pregnancy in multiple sclerosis. The repertoire was sequenced with immunoSEQ multiplex PCR; TCRdb's copy has only in-frame clones and lacks some. The sample lists about 97,000 clones, 90% seen once, with just over 0.75% in the top ten. The CDR3 has 13 residues. Trimming cost V 8 bases and J 1 base, with 11 bases left between them. CDR1 and CDR2 (germline): MNHEY, SVGAGI. The gene calls are TRBV6-5 and TRBJ1-1; tentatively, D is TRBD1 (5 bases). This sample comprised peripheral blood, obtained in the second trimester of pregnancy. This clonotype originated in a female donor in good health, enrolled as a control in a pregnancy study. CDR3 DNA: TGTGCCAGCGGACGGGGGGAGAACACTGAAGCTTTCTTT. It yields the protein CASGRGENTEAFF.